This T cell receptor beta chain stems from a study of beta chain features in type 1 diabetes. The wider study: Patients were similar to healthy donors in age and gender (as well as in cell yields).

The CDR3 runs to 16 residues. The J segment lost 3 bases and the V segment lost 5 bases, leaving 9 bases of the junction unmatched. The germline CDR1 and CDR2 sequences are MNHNY and SVGAGI (reference sequence). Expressed TCRB transcripts were sequenced after all isolated RNA was converted to cDNA. Only in-frame clones appear in the TCRdb table, and some are missing; sequencing was by immunoSEQ multiplex PCR. The repertoire has about 280,000 clones, about 15% of them found once; the top ten carry less than 0.02%. This clone was counted between two and nine times. Its antigen is unidentified. Study findings and constraints: Among patients with Type 1 diabetes, TCRB CDR3s were moderately but significantly shorter in every one of the four CD4+ subsets. In cDNA sequencing, cells with high TCR expression could be over-represented.

The clonotype comes from a man younger than 35 with type 1 diabetes. The genes are TRBV6-6 and TRBJ2-1; 8 positions match TRBD1. Sequencing input: naive CD4+ T cells from blood. The CDR3 region has the DNA TGTGCCAGCAGTCAAATCCGGGACAGGCACTACAATGAGCAGTTCTTC. Its protein product is CASSQIRDRHYNEQFF.